The 25 T cell receptor beta chains listed next were all sequenced from one sample in a study of blood T cell repertoires in COVID-19. The method was immunoSEQ multiplex PCR; TCRdb's version includes in-frame clones alone and lacks a portion of them. Of about 170,000 clones listed, approximately 84% are singletons. What was sequenced was peripheral blood. These receptors were obtained from a human donor with acute or convalescent COVID-19. The donor label of this sample is uncertain.

This clone was counted between two and nine times. The gene calls are TRBV2 and TRBJ2-7; D unclear. Germline lookup yields CDR1 SNHLY and CDR2 FYNNEI. With 6 bases removed from V and 5 bases from J, the gap between germline ends came to 14 bases. This CDR3 contains 13 residues. CDR3: CASSPQETNEQYF. The CDR3 coding sequence is TGTGCCAGCAGCCCCCAGGAAACGAACGAGCAGTACTTC.

V and J are TRBV30 and TRBJ2-1; weak D call: TRBD2 (5 bases). Germline assignment: CDR1 GTSNPN and CDR2 SVGIG (reference sequence). Trimming shortened V by 3 bases and J by 7 bases, and 19 bases separated the two germline ends. The CDR3 length is 15 residues. CDR3 region: CAWSPGREGWNEQFF. The CDR3 bases are TGTGCCTGGAGCCCCGGCCGGGAAGGGTGGAATGAGCAGTTCTTC. Full variable domain (outside the CDR3, taken from reference TRBV30 and TRBJ2-1): SQTIHQWPATLVQPVGSPLSLECTVEGTSNPNLYWYRQAAGRGLQLLFYSVGIGQISSEVPQNLSASRPQDRQFILSSKKLLLSDSGFYLCAWSPGREGWNEQFFGPGTRLTVL.

The CDR3 is CASSTRTGADEQYF. Here the CDR3 DNA reads TGTGCCAGCAGCACCCGTACAGGGGCTGACGAGCAGTACTTC. This sequence joins TRBV5-6 and TRBJ2-7; 7 positions match TRBD1. CDR3 size: 14 residues. Trimming removed 4 bases from V and 5 bases from J; junction bases left unmatched: 9. CDR1 is SGHDT, CDR2 YYEEEE, per germline. The complete variable domain, with remaining parts taken from reference TRBV5-6 and TRBJ2-7, reads DAGVTQSPTHLIKTRGQQVTLRCSPKSGHDTVSWYQQALGQGPQFIFQYYEEEERQRGNFPDRFSGHQFPNYSSELNVNALLLGDSALYLCASSTRTGADEQYFGPGTRLTVT.

The chain links TRBV2 to TRBJ1-6, with 7 bases fitting TRBD1. The germline CDR1 and CDR2 sequences are SNHLY and FYNNEI. J lost 4 bases, V lost 8 bases, and 5 bases had no gene match. The CDR3 extends over 14 amino acids. The CDR3 protein is CASGETGYNSPLHF. The CDR3 nucleotides are TGTGCCAGCGGAGAGACAGGGTATAATTCACCCCTCCACTTT.

The chain couples TRBV11-2 to TRBJ2-3, with TRBD2 matching over 12 bases. J lost 5 bases, V lost 0 bases, and 6 bases had no gene match. There are 17 residues in the CDR3. Germline V gives CDR1 SGHAT, CDR2 FQNNGV. The CDR3: CASSLEASGGAEDTQYF. The CDR3 DNA is TGTGCCAGCAGCTTAGAGGCTAGCGGGGGGGCGGAAGATACGCAGTATTTT.

V is TRBV28 and J is TRBJ1-3, with 7 bases identical to TRBD1. V gave up 7 bases and J gave up 8 bases; unmatched junction bases: 14. CDR1 is MDHEN and CDR2 is SYDVKM in the germline V gene. CDR3 length: 15 residues. Here the CDR3 reads CASNSGRGRGHTIYF. The CDR3 nucleotides are TGTGCCAGCAATTCCGGAAGGGGGCGCGGGCACACCATATATTTT.

The chain carries TRBV11-3 and TRBJ2-1; 9 bases fit TRBD2. V lost 4 bases, J lost 7 bases, and 11 bases stayed unmatched. This CDR3 spans 16 amino acids. From germline, CDR1 is SGHNT and CDR2 YENEEA. The CDR3 region is CASSSLEAGGRNEQFF. The DNA for the CDR3 is TGTGCCAGCAGCTCCCTTGAGGCGGGAGGGAGAAATGAGCAGTTCTTC.

This chain connects TRBV19 to TRBJ2-2; the match to TRBD1 covers 9 bases. V shed 6 bases and J 6 bases; nucleotides not matched to a gene: 8. Germline-derived CDR1 and CDR2 are LNHDA and SQIVND (reference sequence). This CDR3 spans 15 amino acids. Here the CDR3 DNA reads TGTGCCAGTAGCGAACAGGGGGCAATCTCCGGGGAGCTGTTTTTT. It translates to CASSEQGAISGELFF.

The V call is TRBV10-3, the J call TRBJ1-2; 11 bases are a match to TRBD1. Germline values: CDR1 ENHRY, CDR2 SYGVKD. This CDR3 is built from 14 residues. V gave up 7 bases and J gave up 6 bases; unmatched junction bases: 7. The CDR3: CAITRTGGKDGYTF. The CDR3 nucleotides are TGTGCCATCACCCGGACAGGGGGCAAGGATGGCTACACCTTC.

The V gene is TRBV5-1, the J gene TRBJ1-5; D may be TRBD1 (5 bases). CDR1 is SGHRS, CDR2 YFSETQ, per germline. V gave up 1 base and J gave up 4 bases, with 12 bases separating them. The CDR3 is 15 residues long. The CDR3: CASSLIGEFNQPQHF. Here the CDR3 DNA reads TGCGCCAGCAGCTTGATAGGGGAATTTAATCAGCCCCAGCATTTT.

The chain is built from TRBV5-1 and TRBJ2-7, with D possibly being TRBD2 (6 bases). Germline V lookup: CDR1 SGHRS, CDR2 YFSETQ. The V and J ends lost 0 bases and 2 bases respectively, with 15 bases between them. The CDR3 length is 16 residues. The CDR3 loop reads CASSLVLAGEAYEQYF. CDR3 DNA: TGCGCCAGCAGCTTGGTGTTGGCCGGGGAGGCCTACGAGCAGTACTTC.

In its sample, this clone was seen a few times. V gene TRBV28 combines with J gene TRBJ2-7; maybe TRBD1 (6 bases). Germline V gives CDR1 MDHEN, CDR2 SYDVKM. The length of the CDR3 is 14 residues. Trimming left V 6 bases short and J 2 bases short, with 14 bases between. The CDR3 spells CASSNPGQPYEQYF. The CDR3 bases are TGTGCCAGCAGCAACCCCGGACAGCCCTACGAGCAGTACTTC.

This sequence joins TRBV21-1 and TRBJ2-3; the table gives TRBD2 as D, unverified against the DNA. TRBV21-1 is tagged as a pseudogene. The CDR3 is 16 amino acids. CDR3 amino acids: CASSKAASGNTDTQYF. The CDR3 DNA reads as TGTGCCAGCAGCAAAGCGGCTAGCGGGAACACAGATACGCAGTATTTT.

This chain connects TRBV18 to TRBJ1-1, with TRBD1 identical over 10 bases. V gave up 4 bases and J gave up 1 base; unmatched junction bases: 6. The CDR3 contains 16 residues. Germline-derived CDR1 and CDR2 are KGHSH and LQKENI. This chain's CDR3 is CASSLLGTGANTEAFF. The DNA for the CDR3 is TGTGCCAGCTCACTCTTGGGGACAGGGGCGAACACTGAAGCTTTCTTT.

The chain carries TRBV6-5 and TRBJ1-3; 7 nucleotides match TRBD1. J gave up 9 bases and V 6 bases, and 14 bases lay outside the gene matches. This CDR3 contains 15 residues. In germline, CDR1 is MNHEY, CDR2 SVGAGI. Here the CDR3 DNA reads TGTGCCAGCAGCGCCAGGACAGGTTCAACAGGCACCATATATTTT. As protein: CASSARTGSTGTIYF.

The chain employs TRBV18 and TRBJ1-5; 9 bases are a match to TRBD1. V trimming: 2 bases; J trimming: 5 bases; junction bases outside the gene matches: 1. The V gene's germline CDR1 is KGHSH and CDR2 LQKENI. The CDR3 has 14 amino acids. The CDR3 sequence: CASSPGQGYQPQHF. In DNA form, the CDR3 reads TGTGCCAGCTCACCAGGACAGGGGTATCAGCCCCAGCATTTT. Full variable domain (remainder filled in from reference TRBV18 and TRBJ1-5): NAGVMQNPRHLVRRRGQEARLRCSPMKGHSHVYWYRQLPEEGLKFMVYLQKENIIDESGMPKERFSAEFPKEGPSILRIQQVVRGDSAAYFCASSPGQGYQPQHFGDGTRLSIL.

V usage is TRBV2 and J usage is TRBJ1-4; D unresolved. Trimming stripped 7 bases from V and 3 bases from J, with 15 bases between. CDR3 length: 15 amino acids. Germline loops: CDR1 SNHLY, CDR2 FYNNEI. The CDR3 sequence is CASTLMAAANEKLFF. In DNA form, the CDR3 reads TGTGCCAGCACCTTAATGGCGGCAGCTAATGAAAAACTGTTTTTT.

This clone has just a few counts. The rearrangement links TRBV20-1 to TRBJ2-3; 16 bases line up with TRBD2. The CDR3 length is 16 residues. V lost 5 bases, J lost 6 bases, and 8 bases stayed unmatched. From germline, CDR1 is DFQATT and CDR2 SNEGSKA (reference sequence). CDR3: CSAGGPGLAGGDTQYF. CDR3 sequence (DNA): TGCAGTGCTGGTGGACCGGGACTAGCGGGGGGGGATACGCAGTATTTT.

The genes are TRBV19 and TRBJ2-1, with 7 bases matching TRBD2. In germline, CDR1 is LNHDA, CDR2 SQIVND (reference sequence). V lost 3 bases, J lost 6 bases, and 8 bases stayed unmatched. The length of the CDR3 is 15 residues. CDR3 region: CASSIHSSGGNEQFF. CDR3 coding DNA: TGTGCCAGTAGTATTCACTCTAGCGGAGGCAATGAGCAGTTCTTC.

The chain carries TRBV3-1 (or the pseudogene TRBV3-2) and TRBJ2-7, with D unresolved. Germline V gene sequence: CDR1 LGHDT, CDR2 YNNKEL (reference sequence). The CDR3 spans 11 residues. V lost 6 bases and J 1 base, leaving 4 bases between the germline ends. Written as DNA, the CDR3 is TGTGCCAGCAGTCCTTCCTACGAGCAGTACTTC. Its protein is CASSPSYEQYF.

The genes are TRBV2 and TRBJ1-1; TRBD1 might be the D (6 bases). The CDR3 is 15 residues long. CDR1 and CDR2 from the germline V gene are SNHLY and FYNNEI. V shed 6 bases and J shed 3 bases, with 17 bases lying between them. Written as DNA, the CDR3 is TGTGCCAGCAGCACCACAGGGTCCGCGGACACTGAAGCTTTCTTT. Its protein is CASSTTGSADTEAFF. The variable domain in full, with the rest retrieved from reference TRBV2 and TRBJ1-1, is EPEVTQTPSHQVTQMGQEVILRCVPISNHLYFYWYRQILGQKVEFLVSFYNNEISEKSEIFDDQFSVERPDGSNFTLKIRSTKLEDSAMYFCASSTTGSADTEAFFGQGTRLTVV.

J is TRBJ1-3 and V is TRBV19; 9 bases agree with TRBD1. Trimming at V came to 2 bases and at J to 3 bases, leaving 2 bases not matched to a gene. Germline loops: CDR1 LNHDA, CDR2 SQIVND (reference sequence). The CDR3 has 15 amino acids. Here the CDR3 reads CASSIPDRGGNTIYF. The CDR3 nucleotides are TGTGCCAGTAGTATACCGGACAGGGGTGGAAACACCATATATTTT.

The chain links TRBV28 to TRBJ2-5; 8 positions agree with TRBD2. The V and J ends lost 3 bases and 5 bases, in that order; junction bases with no gene match: 5. Germline V lookup: CDR1 MDHEN, CDR2 SYDVKM. The CDR3 sequence is 14 residues long. CDR3 coding DNA: TGTGCCAGCAGTTTGCCGGGAGGGTGGGAGACCCAGTACTTC. This codes for CASSLPGGWETQYF. Looking up the rest from reference TRBV28 and TRBJ2-5 gives the full variable domain: DVKVTQSSRYLVKRTGEKVFLECVQDMDHENMFWYRQDPGLGLRLIYFSYDVKMKEKGDIPEGYSVSREKKERFSLILESASTNQTSMYLCASSLPGGWETQYFGPGTRLLVL.

Ten or more counts support this clone. This chain uses TRBV5-8 with TRBJ2-7; 13 nucleotides agree with TRBD2. The trim removed 0 bases at V and 3 bases at J, leaving 6 bases unmatched. Germline V gene data show CDR1 as SGHTS and CDR2 as YDEGEE. The CDR3 extends over 17 amino acids. CDR3 in amino acids: CASSLELAGGGVYEQYF. CDR3 coding DNA: TGTGCCAGCAGCTTGGAACTAGCGGGAGGGGGTGTCTACGAGCAGTACTTC.

The chain carries TRBV19 and TRBJ2-1; TRBD2 aligns across 12 bases. The length of the CDR3 is 19 residues. After removal of 5 bases from V and 0 bases from J, the junction contained 11 bases not matched to a gene. Germline lookup yields CDR1 LNHDA and CDR2 SQIVND (reference sequence). CDR3 in DNA: TGTGCCAGTAGTTTCATGGCTAGCGGGAGGGTTAACTCCTACAATGAGCAGTTCTTC. Translation gives CASSFMASGRVNSYNEQFF.